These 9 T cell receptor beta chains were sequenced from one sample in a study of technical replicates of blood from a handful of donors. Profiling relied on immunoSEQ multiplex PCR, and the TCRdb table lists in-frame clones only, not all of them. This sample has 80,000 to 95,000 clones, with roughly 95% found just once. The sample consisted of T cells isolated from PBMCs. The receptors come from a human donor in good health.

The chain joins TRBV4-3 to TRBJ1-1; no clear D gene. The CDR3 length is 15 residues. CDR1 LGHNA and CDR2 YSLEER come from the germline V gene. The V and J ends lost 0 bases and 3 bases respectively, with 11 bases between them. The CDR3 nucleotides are TGCGCCAGCAGCCAAGATCAGACGGGGTACACTGAAGCTTTCTTT. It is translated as CASSQDQTGYTEAFF.

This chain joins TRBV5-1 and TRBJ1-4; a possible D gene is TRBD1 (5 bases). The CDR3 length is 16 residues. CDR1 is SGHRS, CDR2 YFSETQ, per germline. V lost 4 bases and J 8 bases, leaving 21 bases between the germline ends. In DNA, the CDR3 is TGCGCCAGCAGCCTGGGATCGGGGGTCCCTGAAGAAAAACTGTTTTTT. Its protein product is CASSLGSGVPEEKLFF.

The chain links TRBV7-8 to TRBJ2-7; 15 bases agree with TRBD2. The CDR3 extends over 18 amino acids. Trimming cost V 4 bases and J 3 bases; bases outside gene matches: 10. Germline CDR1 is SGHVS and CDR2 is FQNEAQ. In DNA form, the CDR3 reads TGTGCCAGCAGCTCGGGACTAGCGGGAGGAGTGGGTAACTACGAGCAGTACTTC. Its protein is CASSSGLAGGVGNYEQYF. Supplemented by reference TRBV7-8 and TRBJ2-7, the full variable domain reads GAGVSQSPRYKVAKRGQDVALRCDPISGHVSLFWYQQALGQGPEFLTYFQNEAQLDKSGLPSDRFFAERPEGSVSTLKIQRTQQEDSAVYLCASSSGLAGGVGNYEQYFGPGTRLTVT.

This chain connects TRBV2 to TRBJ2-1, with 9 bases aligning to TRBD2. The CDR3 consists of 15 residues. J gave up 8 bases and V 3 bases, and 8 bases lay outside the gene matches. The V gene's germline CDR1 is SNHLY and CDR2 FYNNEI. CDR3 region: CASSDIAGEIYEQFF. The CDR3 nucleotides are TGTGCCAGCAGTGATATAGCGGGAGAAATATATGAGCAGTTCTTC.

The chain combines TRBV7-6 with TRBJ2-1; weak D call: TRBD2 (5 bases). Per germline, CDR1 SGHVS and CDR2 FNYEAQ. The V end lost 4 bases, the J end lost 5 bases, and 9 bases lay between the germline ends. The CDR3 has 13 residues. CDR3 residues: CASSSNGNNEQFF. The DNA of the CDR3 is TGTGCCAGCAGCTCAAACGGGAACAATGAGCAGTTCTTC.

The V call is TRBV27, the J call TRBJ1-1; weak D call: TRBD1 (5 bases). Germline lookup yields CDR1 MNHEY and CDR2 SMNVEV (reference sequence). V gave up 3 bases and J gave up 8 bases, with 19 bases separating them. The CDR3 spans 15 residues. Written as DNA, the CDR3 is TGTGCCAGCAGTTTGGCCCCAGGAGGGGTCCCCGAAGCTTTCTTT. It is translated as CASSLAPGGVPEAFF.

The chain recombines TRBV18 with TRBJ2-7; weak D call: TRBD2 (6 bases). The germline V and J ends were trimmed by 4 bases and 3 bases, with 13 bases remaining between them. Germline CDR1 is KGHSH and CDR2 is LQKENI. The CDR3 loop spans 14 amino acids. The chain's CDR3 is CASSRGGDFYEQYF. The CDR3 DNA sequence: TGTGCCAGCTCACGCGGAGGGGACTTCTACGAGCAGTACTTC.

In DNA form, the CDR3 reads TGTGCCAGCAGTGACCCGACAGGGGCCCTAGAGACCCAGTACTTC. Its protein is CASSDPTGALETQYF. V and J are TRBV6-1 and TRBJ2-5, with 8 bases lining up with TRBD1. The ends lost 3 bases at V and 4 bases at J; junction bases unmatched: 7. This CDR3 is built from 15 residues. The V gene's germline CDR1 is MNHNS and CDR2 SASEGT.

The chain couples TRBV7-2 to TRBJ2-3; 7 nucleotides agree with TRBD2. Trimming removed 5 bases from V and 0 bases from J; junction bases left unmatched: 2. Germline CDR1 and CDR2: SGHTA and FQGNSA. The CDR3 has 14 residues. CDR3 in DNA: TGTGCCAGCAGCCGGGACTATAGCACAGATACGCAGTATTTT. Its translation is CASSRDYSTDTQYF.